This T cell receptor (beta chain) was recovered during a study of blood T cell repertoires in COVID-19. Profiled with immunoSEQ multiplex PCR; TCRdb holds only in-frame clones, not every one. The sample lists about 480,000 clones, around 89% occurring once. This clone occurred once. The sample carries other DNA sequences with the same CDR3. This CDR3 has 14 residues. Germline CDR1 and CDR2: SEHNR and FQNEAQ (reference sequence). J lost 2 bases, V lost 4 bases, and 1 base had no gene match. This clonotype originated in a woman aged 45-59 years with COVID-19, enrolled during active disease. The V call is TRBV7-9, the J call TRBJ1-2, with 10 bases matching TRBD1. The sample consisted of peripheral blood. CDR3 in DNA: TGTGCCAGCAGCTGGACAGGGGGGAACTATGGCTACACCTTC. Protein sequence: CASSWTGGNYGYTF.